This T cell receptor beta chain was identified in a study of blood T cell repertoires in COVID-19. Background on the study: Acute and convalescent COVID-19 specimens originated in the United States, Italy and Spain.

In the authors' workflow: Amplification from reference gene primers served as the basis for estimated nucleated cell counts. The protocol was immunoSEQ multiplex PCR, while the TCRdb copy is restricted to in-frame clones and leaves out a portion. V and J calls and clone size are copied from that table; D and trimming were computed from the DNA. The repertoire holds about 150,000 clones, roughly 84% seen once, with almost 9% in the top ten. Germline V gives CDR1 SEHNR, CDR2 FQNEAQ (reference sequence). The CDR3 consists of 13 residues. The trim removed 8 bases at V and 7 bases at J, leaving 5 bases unmatched.

This sequence originates from a man aged 30 to 45 with COVID-19, enrolled during active disease. The chain employs TRBV7-9 and TRBJ2-1; TRBD2 agrees at 10 bases. Input material: peripheral blood. The CDR3 spells CASGLAGVNEQFF. In DNA form, the CDR3 reads TGTGCCAGCGGGCTAGCGGGAGTAAATGAGCAGTTCTTC. The full variable domain, in which reference TRBV7-9 and TRBJ2-1 provide the parts outside the CDR3, is DTGVSQNPRHKITKRGQNVTFRCDPISEHNRLYWYRQTLGQGPEFLTYFQNEAQLEKSRLLSDRFSAERPKGSFSTLEIQRTEQGDSAMYLCASGLAGVNEQFFGPGTRLTVL.